The clone carrying this T cell receptor beta chain was counted once. Its cognate antigen is unknown. Researchers ran the PCR with 60 Vbeta and 13 Jbeta primers. The method was immunoSEQ multiplex PCR; TCRdb's version includes in-frame clones alone and lacks a portion of them. This table has 120,000 or so clones, 78% appearing once. The data were obtained in a study of cytomegalovirus exposure and HLA in healthy donors. Across the study: Prior work identified some 120 million unique TCR beta sequences in some 180 million T cells. Study observations and caveats: A prior analysis recorded that most TCR beta V segments were productive about 87% or about 30% of the time. Later analysis reportedly placed an Asian-associated ancestry cluster below the roughly 630-donor mean in N-insertions. V- and J-gene trimming in TCR beta was tied to a missense DCLRE1C variant by an analysis performed later.

The CDR3 has 15 residues. The J segment lost 3 bases and the V segment lost 6 bases, leaving 11 bases of the junction unmatched. Germline V gene data show CDR1 as MGHDK and CDR2 as SYGVNS. The J gene is TRBJ2-7, the V gene TRBV25-1, with 7 positions matching TRBD1. The clonotype originates from a man aged 25-40 years in good health and CMV-seropositive. Sequenced sample: PBMCs. The CDR3 loop reads CASSLPGQQSYEQYF. CDR3 DNA sequence: TGTGCCAGCAGCCTACCGGGACAGCAAAGCTACGAGCAGTACTTC.